The next 4 T cell receptor beta chains were all read from a single sample in a study of OX40 agonist ivuxolimab in advanced cancers. The protocol was immunoSEQ multiplex PCR, while the TCRdb copy is restricted to in-frame clones and leaves out a portion. The data show approximately 50,000 clones, approximately 80% seen once. The specimen comprised CD4+ or CD8+ T cells sorted from blood, sampled in a trial of the OX40 agonist ivuxolimab. Receptor source: an adult with an advanced solid tumor such as melanoma, head and neck, liver or kidney cancer.

This rearrangement joins TRBV28 to TRBJ2-7; TRBD1 agrees at 9 bases. The junction had 13 bases not matched to a gene; V was cut back by 5 bases and J by 5 bases. CDR3 length: 16 amino acids. CDR1 and CDR2 (germline): MDHEN, SYDVKM. The CDR3 bases are TGTGCCAGCAGTCCCTACCTAGGACAGGGGAAGAACGAGCAGTACTTC. As protein: CASSPYLGQGKNEQYF.

The table lists this clone with a few counts. The CDR3 DNA reads as TGTGCCAGCTCACCACAGGCAGCGAGCTATAATTCACCCCTCCACTTT. Translating gives CASSPQAASYNSPLHF. This sequence joins TRBV18 and TRBJ1-6; D gene unclear. CDR1 KGHSH and CDR2 LQKENI come from the germline V gene. CDR3 size: 16 residues. V was pared by 1 base and J by 3 bases, with 10 bases between.

This rearrangement joins TRBV5-5 to TRBJ1-2; no clear D gene. This CDR3 has 15 amino acids. With 0 bases removed from V and 0 bases from J, the gap between germline ends came to 9 bases. Germline V gene lookup returns CDR1 SGHKS and CDR2 YYEKEE (reference sequence). The chain's CDR3 is CASSLDVFTNYGYTF. CDR3 DNA: TGTGCCAGCAGCTTGGACGTATTCACTAACTATGGCTACACCTTC.

The chain carries TRBV6-5 and TRBJ1-3, with D perhaps matching TRBD1 (6 bases). The CDR3 loop spans 14 amino acids. V lost 8 bases to trimming and J lost 2 bases, with 13 bases between them. The V gene's germline CDR1 is MNHEY and CDR2 SVGAGI. In DNA form, the CDR3 reads TGTGCCAGCGGGTTCGAGGGGGCTGGAAACACCATATATTTT. Amino acids: CASGFEGAGNTIYF.